These T cell receptor beta chains were read from a single sample in a study of OX40 agonist ivuxolimab in advanced cancers. Libraries were prepared by immunoSEQ multiplex PCR; TCRdb keeps only in-frame clonotypes and omits some of them. Among over 65,000 clones listed, under 85% were seen once. The sample in question was CD4+ or CD8+ T cells sorted from blood, obtained in a trial of the OX40 agonist ivuxolimab. These receptors were collected from an adult with an advanced solid tumor such as melanoma, head and neck, liver or kidney cancer. Each CDR3 is given with its conserved first and last residue. Fields, in order: clone size, V gene, D gene, J gene, CDR3 protein, CDR3 DNA. D genes are given only for firm matches. The size entry is marked missing in some rows and otherwise reads once, few, many or a size class.

clone size: NA
V gene: TRBV11-1
D gene: NA
J gene: TRBJ1-1
CDR3 protein: CASSPYPMTEAFF
CDR3 DNA: TGTGCCAGCAGCCCCTATCCCATGACTGAAGCTTTCTTT

clone size: once
V gene: TRBV9
D gene: NA
J gene: TRBJ2-7
CDR3 protein: CASSVDPGYEQYF
CDR3 DNA: TGTGCCAGCAGCGTAGATCCCGGCTACGAGCAGTACTTC

clone size: NA
V gene: TRBV4-3
D gene: NA
J gene: TRBJ1-2
CDR3 protein: CASSQDARDGYTF
CDR3 DNA: TGCGCCAGCAGCCAAGACGCCAGGGACGGCTACACCTTC

clone size: NA
V gene: TRBV11-2
D gene: NA
J gene: TRBJ2-2
CDR3 protein: CASSNGLGLNTGELFF
CDR3 DNA: TGTGCCAGCAGCAACGGGCTGGGCTTAAACACCGGGGAGCTGTTTTTT

clone size: once
V gene: TRBV6-6
D gene: NA
J gene: TRBJ1-1
CDR3 protein: CASSYDAGLKLFF
CDR3 DNA: TGTGCCAGCAGTTACGACGCAGGGCTGAAGCTTTTCTTT

clone size: NA
V gene: TRBV10-3
D gene: NA
J gene: TRBJ2-7
CDR3 protein: CAMGQGSVEQYF
CDR3 DNA: TGTGCCATGGGGCAGGGATCCGTGGAGCAGTACTTC

clone size: NA
V gene: TRBV28
D gene: NA
J gene: TRBJ1-2
CDR3 protein: CASSSTSFYGYTF
CDR3 DNA: TGTGCCAGCAGTTCCACAAGCTTCTATGGCTACACCTTC

clone size: NA
V gene: TRBV7-9
D gene: TRBD2
J gene: TRBJ2-3
CDR3 protein: CASSDPQRGGRDTQYF
CDR3 DNA: TGTGCCAGCAGCGACCCCCAGCGGGGGGGCCGGGATACGCAGTATTTT

clone size: NA
V gene: TRBV7-9
D gene: TRBD2
J gene: TRBJ2-3
CDR3 protein: CASSLGSGVHATQYF
CDR3 DNA: TGTGCCAGCAGCTTAGGGAGCGGGGTTCATGCTACGCAGTATTTT

clone size: once
V gene: TRBV5-4
D gene: TRBD2
J gene: TRBJ2-5
CDR3 protein: CASSSLAGQETQYF
CDR3 DNA: TGTGCCAGCAGCTCTTTAGCGGGTCAAGAGACCCAGTACTTC

clone size: NA
V gene: TRBV2
D gene: TRBD1
J gene: TRBJ1-2
CDR3 protein: CASSPTGVGYTF
CDR3 DNA: TGTGCCAGCAGCCCGACAGGGGTTGGCTACACCTTC

clone size: NA
V gene: TRBV7-2
D gene: NA
J gene: TRBJ2-1
CDR3 protein: CASSLASRSDNEQFF
CDR3 DNA: TGTGCCAGCAGCTTAGCCTCTAGGTCCGACAATGAGCAGTTCTTC

clone size: NA
V gene: TRBV7-9
D gene: NA
J gene: TRBJ2-1
CDR3 protein: CASSLAGGLVNEQFF
CDR3 DNA: TGTGCCAGCAGCTTAGCGGGGGGGCTGGTCAATGAGCAGTTCTTC

clone size: NA
V gene: TRBV10-3
D gene: NA
J gene: TRBJ1-4
CDR3 protein: CAISPGATTNEKLFF
CDR3 DNA: TGTGCCATCTCGCCAGGGGCCACAACTAATGAAAAACTGTTTTTT

clone size: NA
V gene: TRBV30
D gene: NA
J gene: TRBJ1-6
CDR3 protein: CAWASSGNSPLHF
CDR3 DNA: TGTGCCTGGGCGTCATCAGGAAATTCACCCCTCCACTTT

clone size: few
V gene: TRBV4-1
D gene: NA
J gene: TRBJ2-2
CDR3 protein: CASSWGRNTGELFF
CDR3 DNA: TGCGCCAGCAGTTGGGGACGGAACACCGGGGAGCTGTTTTTT

clone size: NA
V gene: TRBV7-8
D gene: TRBD1
J gene: TRBJ1-6
CDR3 protein: CASSPGTGAIIIKAPLHF
CDR3 DNA: TGTGCCAGCAGCCCAGGGACAGGGGCAATAATTATCAAGGCACCCCTCCACTTT

clone size: once
V gene: TRBV6-5
D gene: NA
J gene: TRBJ2-1
CDR3 protein: CASSDRGAVDEQFF
CDR3 DNA: TGTGCCAGCAGTGATCGGGGGGCCGTAGATGAGCAGTTCTTC

clone size: NA
V gene: TRBV10-3
D gene: NA
J gene: TRBJ2-5
CDR3 protein: CAISERKEQYF
CDR3 DNA: TGTGCCATCAGTGAGAGGAAGGAGCAGTACTTC

clone size: once
V gene: TRBV14
D gene: TRBD2
J gene: TRBJ2-1
CDR3 protein: CASSRLAGGYNEQFF
CDR3 DNA: TGTGCCAGCAGCCGACTAGCGGGGGGGTACAATGAGCAGTTCTTC

clone size: NA
V gene: TRBV11-2
D gene: NA
J gene: TRBJ2-1
CDR3 protein: CASSLDRGIHNEQFF
CDR3 DNA: TGTGCCAGCAGCTTAGATAGGGGAATTCACAATGAGCAGTTCTTC

clone size: NA
V gene: TRBV18
D gene: TRBD1
J gene: TRBJ1-3
CDR3 protein: CASSLGTAGNTIYF
CDR3 DNA: TGTGCCAGCTCACTCGGGACAGCTGGAAACACCATATATTTT

clone size: NA
V gene: TRBV5-1
D gene: NA
J gene: TRBJ1-5
CDR3 protein: CASSLEGNNQPQHF
CDR3 DNA: TGCGCCAGCAGCTTGGAAGGAAACAATCAGCCCCAGCATTTT

clone size: few
V gene: TRBV7-9
D gene: TRBD1
J gene: TRBJ1-1
CDR3 protein: CASSIPDRGNTEAFF
CDR3 DNA: TGTGCCAGCAGCATCCCGGACAGGGGGAACACTGAAGCTTTCTTT

clone size: NA
V gene: TRBV7-3
D gene: TRBD1
J gene: TRBJ1-1
CDR3 protein: CASSLDRETEAFF
CDR3 DNA: TGTGCCAGCAGCTTAGACAGGGAAACTGAAGCTTTCTTT

clone size: NA
V gene: TRBV30
D gene: NA
J gene: TRBJ2-3
CDR3 protein: CAWSSETGRISTDTQYF
CDR3 DNA: TGTGCCTGGAGTAGCGAAACCGGTCGTATTAGCACAGATACGCAGTATTTT

clone size: NA
V gene: TRBV9
D gene: NA
J gene: TRBJ1-4
CDR3 protein: CASSRTTGHGAEEKLFF
CDR3 DNA: TGTGCCAGCAGCCGAACGACTGGGCACGGCGCAGAGGAAAAACTGTTTTTT

clone size: NA
V gene: TRBV6-5
D gene: NA
J gene: TRBJ2-1
CDR3 protein: CASSYSKGTTYNEQFF
CDR3 DNA: TGTGCCAGCAGTTACTCGAAAGGGACCACCTACAATGAGCAGTTCTTC

clone size: once
V gene: TRBV4-1
D gene: TRBD1
J gene: TRBJ2-3
CDR3 protein: CASSHQGERTDTQYF
CDR3 DNA: TGCGCCAGCAGCCATCAGGGGGAGAGGACAGATACGCAGTATTTT